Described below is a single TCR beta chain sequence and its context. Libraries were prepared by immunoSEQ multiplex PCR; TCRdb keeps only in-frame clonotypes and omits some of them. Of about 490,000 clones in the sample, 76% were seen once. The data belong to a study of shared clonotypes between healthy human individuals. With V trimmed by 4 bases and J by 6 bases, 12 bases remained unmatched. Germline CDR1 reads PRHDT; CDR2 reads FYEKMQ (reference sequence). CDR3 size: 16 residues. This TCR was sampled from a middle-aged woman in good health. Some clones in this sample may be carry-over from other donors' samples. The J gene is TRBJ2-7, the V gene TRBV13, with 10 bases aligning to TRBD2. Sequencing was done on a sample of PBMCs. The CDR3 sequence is CASSYSDLAGASEQYF. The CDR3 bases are TGTGCCAGCAGCTACTCTGATCTAGCGGGAGCTTCCGAGCAGTACTTC.